This entry features one T cell receptor beta chain sequence. This CDR3 contains 12 residues. Germline lookup yields CDR1 MDHEN and CDR2 SYDVKM. The J segment lost 8 bases and the V segment lost 6 bases, leaving 4 bases of the junction unmatched. This record comes from a study of T cell changes during pregnancy in multiple sclerosis. Repertoires were generated with immunoSEQ multiplex PCR, while TCRdb's copy carries only in-frame clones and drops some. The profile shows roughly 23,000 clones, around 86% of them singletons. The sequence came from a female donor in good health, enrolled as a control in a pregnancy study. This sample comprised CD4+ T cells from peripheral blood mononuclear cells, obtained in the second trimester of pregnancy. The genes are TRBV28 and TRBJ1-2; TRBD1 agrees at 9 bases. The CDR3 here is CASSGTGKGYTF. The CDR3 DNA reads TGTGCCAGCAGCGGGACAGGGAAGGGCTACACCTTC.